The 28 T cell receptor beta chains presented below share a single source sample, sequenced in a study of PD-1 blockade in classical Hodgkin lymphoma. The time point here: cycle 4 day 1 (C4D1), after less than 7 weeks of nivolumab. Each patient relapsed following autologous stem cell transplantation, and prior brentuximab vedotin exposure differed. The method was immunoSEQ multiplex PCR; TCRdb's version includes in-frame clones alone and lacks a portion of them. Altogether 27,000 or so clones are present, around 72% being singletons, with the ten largest covering roughly 3.6%. This specimen was peripheral blood mononuclear cells (PBMCs), taken before the fourth cycle of nivolumab. The source is a human donor with classical Hodgkin lymphoma.

V usage is TRBV30 and J usage is TRBJ2-3, with D perhaps matching TRBD1 or TRBD2 (5 bases each). The V gene's germline CDR1 is GTSNPN and CDR2 SVGIG (reference sequence). The CDR3 runs to 13 residues. Trimming stripped 0 bases from V and 4 bases from J, with 8 bases between. CDR3 sequence (DNA): TGTGCCTGGAGTGTGAGAGGGGCAGATACGCAGTATTTT. Protein sequence: CAWSVRGADTQYF.

The chain combines TRBV7-3 with TRBJ2-2; the match to TRBD1 covers 10 bases. The CDR3 is 18 residues long. Germline V gives CDR1 SGHTA, CDR2 FQGTGA. Unmatched junction bases numbered 16, after V lost 5 bases and J lost 7 bases. CDR3 DNA: TGTGCCAGCAGCCCTGGGGCGGGACAGGGGATCGTTAGCGGGGAGCTGTTTTTT. Protein sequence: CASSPGAGQGIVSGELFF.

This chain uses TRBV30 with TRBJ2-7; the match to TRBD2 covers 7 bases. Germline V gene lookup returns CDR1 GTSNPN and CDR2 SVGIG (reference sequence). J was trimmed by 2 bases and V by 3 bases; bases with no gene match: 4. The CDR3 runs 13 residues. This chain's CDR3 is CAWRASGAYEQYF. CDR3 DNA sequence: TGTGCCTGGAGGGCTAGCGGAGCCTACGAGCAGTACTTC.

The CDR3 is CASQGQGRAGTQYF. In DNA, the CDR3 is TGTGCCAGCCAAGGACAGGGAAGGGCCGGTACGCAGTATTTT. The chain uses TRBV2 and TRBJ2-3; TRBD1 aligns across 8 bases. J was trimmed by 8 bases and V by 8 bases; bases with no gene match: 12. CDR3 length: 14 amino acids. Per the germline V gene, CDR1 is SNHLY and CDR2 is FYNNEI.

The DNA of the CDR3 is TGTGCCAGCAGGGGGGGACAGGACACTGAAGCTTTCTTT. This gives the protein CASRGGQDTEAFF. The chain uses TRBV28 and TRBJ1-1, with 8 bases that match TRBD1. Germline V gene sequence: CDR1 MDHEN, CDR2 SYDVKM. After removal of 6 bases from V and 3 bases from J, the junction contained 3 bases not matched to a gene. The CDR3 length is 13 residues.

This sequence joins TRBV18 and TRBJ1-5; perhaps TRBD1 as D (5 bases). This CDR3 has 15 amino acids. Germline lookup yields CDR1 KGHSH and CDR2 LQKENI. Trimming removed 3 bases at V and 3 bases at J, with 12 bases between. This CDR3 is CASSPTGRYNQPQHF. The CDR3 nucleotides are TGTGCCAGCTCACCGACGGGACGGTACAATCAGCCCCAGCATTTT.

This clone was seen only a few times. The chain carries TRBV9 and TRBJ2-1; perhaps TRBD2 as D (5 bases). The V and J ends lost 3 bases and 0 bases respectively, with 13 bases between them. Germline V gene sequence: CDR1 SGDLS, CDR2 YYNGEE. The CDR3 runs to 16 residues. CDR3 in amino acids: CASSGGGGNSYNEQFF. In DNA, the CDR3 is TGTGCCAGCAGCGGCGGAGGCGGAAACTCCTACAATGAGCAGTTCTTC.

The chain combines TRBV19 with TRBJ1-3; 7 bases align to TRBD1. Trimming cost V 10 bases and J 0 bases; bases outside gene matches: 9. CDR3 length equals 15 residues. Germline CDR1 and CDR2: LNHDA and SQIVND (reference sequence). The CDR3 bases are TGTGCCATCCGGACAGGCCTGATCTCTGGAAACACCATATATTTT. Translating gives CAIRTGLISGNTIYF.

The J gene is TRBJ1-5, the V gene TRBV19, with unresolved D. Germline loops: CDR1 LNHDA, CDR2 SQIVND (reference sequence). The CDR3 is 16 residues long. V lost 6 bases and J lost 6, with 21 bases in between. CDR3 sequence: CASRGRTAGSIQPQHF. The CDR3 DNA reads as TGTGCCAGTAGAGGGAGGACGGCGGGATCGATTCAGCCCCAGCATTTT.

This clone was counted between two and nine times. The J gene is TRBJ2-7, the V gene TRBV27; 11 nucleotides agree with TRBD2. Germline V gives CDR1 MNHEY, CDR2 SMNVEV (reference sequence). The CDR3 runs 14 residues. The trim removed 2 bases at V and 4 bases at J, leaving 1 base unmatched. CDR3 in DNA: TGTGCCAGCAGTTTAACTAGCGGGGGTTACGAGCAGTACTTC. Its translation: CASSLTSGGYEQYF.

This chain joins TRBV29-1 and TRBJ1-1; D is unclear. There are 15 residues in the CDR3. Deletions cut 4 bases from V and 0 bases from J, with 15 bases between. Germline CDR1 is SQVTM and CDR2 is ANQGSEA. The CDR3 DNA sequence: TGCAGCGTTGGGTGGGTCAGCTCTATGAACACTGAAGCTTTCTTT. Encoded protein: CSVGWVSSMNTEAFF. Full variable domain (outside the CDR3, taken from reference TRBV29-1 and TRBJ1-1): SAVISQKPSRDICQRGTSLTIQCQVDSQVTMMFWYRQQPGQSLTLIATANQGSEATYESGFVIDKFPISRPNLTFSTLTVSNMSPEDSSIYLCSVGWVSSMNTEAFFGQGTRLTVV.

Comments on this clone: Its ends do not fully match the called genes, so a read error is possible. The chain recombines TRBV5-1 with TRBJ1-1; D unclear. Germline V gives CDR1 SGHRS, CDR2 YFSETQ. This CDR3 is built from 11 residues. The CDR3 protein is CASRLGTEAFF. The CDR3 DNA reads TGCGCCAGCAGGTTGGGCACTGAAGCTTTCTTT.

The chain combines TRBV5-1 with TRBJ1-1, with TRBD1 identical over 8 bases. The CDR3 is made up of 14 amino acids. Germline V gives CDR1 SGHRS, CDR2 YFSETQ. V shed 0 bases and J 5 bases; nucleotides not matched to a gene: 3. CDR3 sequence (DNA): TGCGCCAGCAGCTTGGCAGGGGGCGAGACTGAAGCTTTCTTT. Protein product: CASSLAGGETEAFF.

The rearrangement uses TRBV25-1 and TRBJ1-2; D may be TRBD1 (5 bases). This CDR3 has 13 amino acids. V lost 1 base and J 5 bases, leaving 8 bases between the germline ends. The V gene's germline CDR1 is MGHDK and CDR2 SYGVNS. The CDR3 spells CASSESGGYGYTF. CDR3 in DNA: TGTGCCAGCAGTGAATCGGGGGGGTATGGCTACACCTTC.

The J gene is TRBJ1-6, the V gene TRBV6-5; D remains unclear. V was clipped by 6 bases and J by 7 bases, with 10 bases between them. The germline CDR1 and CDR2 sequences are MNHEY and SVGAGI. The CDR3 contains 13 residues. The CDR3 is CASSMARNSPLHF. DNA for the CDR3: TGTGCCAGCAGCATGGCCCGCAATTCACCCCTCCACTTT.

J is TRBJ1-1 and V is TRBV5-1; D is perhaps TRBD1 (6 bases). The length of the CDR3 is 15 residues. Germline lookup yields CDR1 SGHRS and CDR2 YFSETQ. V was clipped by 3 bases and J by 5 bases, with 17 bases between them. CDR3 region: CASSSPTRGGTEAFF. In DNA, the CDR3 is TGCGCCAGCAGCTCCCCTACAAGGGGGGGGACTGAAGCTTTCTTT.

This clone occurred once. In nucleotides, the CDR3 is TGTGCCAGCAAATGGACGGCAGGGTCTAGCACAGATACGCAGTATTTT. Amino acid sequence: CASKWTAGSSTDTQYF. The chain joins TRBV2 to TRBJ2-3; TRBD1 is a possible D gene (5 bases). Between the trimmed V and J ends, which lost 7 bases and 0 bases, there was a span of 17 bases. The CDR3 spans 16 residues. Germline V lookup: CDR1 SNHLY, CDR2 FYNNEI. Combining the CDR3 with reference TRBV2 and TRBJ2-3 gives the whole variable domain EPEVTQTPSHQVTQMGQEVILRCVPISNHLYFYWYRQILGQKVEFLVSFYNNEISEKSEIFDDQFSVERPDGSNFTLKIRSTKLEDSAMYFCASKWTAGSSTDTQYFGPGTRLTVL.

The chain is built from TRBV30 and TRBJ1-2; maybe TRBD1 (5 bases). This CDR3 has 13 amino acids. V dropped 2 bases and J dropped 2 bases, with 9 bases sitting between them. CDR1 is GTSNPN, CDR2 SVGIG, per germline (reference sequence). CDR3: CAWSQRGNYGYTF. CDR3 nucleotides: TGTGCCTGGAGTCAGAGGGGAAACTATGGCTACACCTTC. Full variable domain (rest looked up from reference TRBV30 and TRBJ1-2): SQTIHQWPATLVQPVGSPLSLECTVEGTSNPNLYWYRQAAGRGLQLLFYSVGIGQISSEVPQNLSASRPQDRQFILSSKKLLLSDSGFYLCAWSQRGNYGYTFGSGTRLTVV.

This rearrangement joins TRBV6-1 to TRBJ2-6; 8 nucleotides agree with TRBD1. The V and J ends lost 3 bases and 0 bases, in that order; junction bases with no gene match: 7. The CDR3 loop spans 18 amino acids. CDR1 is MNHNS and CDR2 is SASEGT in the germline V gene. The chain's CDR3 is CASSEVGQGRSGANVLTF. The CDR3 DNA sequence: TGTGCCAGCAGTGAGGTCGGACAGGGCCGCTCTGGGGCCAACGTCCTGACTTTC.

This chain connects TRBV5-6 to TRBJ2-5, with TRBD1 matching over 9 bases. The CDR3 has 15 amino acids. V lost 3 bases, J lost 4 bases, and 7 bases stayed unmatched. CDR1 SGHDT and CDR2 YYEEEE come from the germline V gene. DNA of the CDR3: TGTGCCAGCAGCTGGATTGGACAGGGGCTAGAGACCCAGTACTTC. As protein: CASSWIGQGLETQYF.

The chain recombines TRBV30 with TRBJ1-2, with D uncertain. Germline V gene sequence: CDR1 GTSNPN, CDR2 SVGIG (reference sequence). Trimming took off 5 bases at V and 2 bases at J, with 12 bases between the two ends. The CDR3 totals 13 residues. CDR3 DNA sequence: TGTGCCTGGGCGGGAAGGTCAAACTATGGCTACACCTTC. This encodes CAWAGRSNYGYTF.

J is TRBJ1-1 and V is TRBV7-2; TRBD1 agrees at 12 bases. The CDR3 consists of 15 residues. Looked up from germline, CDR1 is SGHTA and CDR2 is FQGNSA. J gave up 11 bases and V 0 bases, and 7 bases lay outside the gene matches. The CDR3 nucleotides read TGTGCCAGCAGCTTAGCCCCGGGACAGGGGGCTATGGCTTTCTTT. Its translation is CASSLAPGQGAMAFF.

This chain connects TRBV10-2 to TRBJ2-5, with D possibly TRBD1 on 7 matching bases. The CDR3 is 14 residues long. Germline-derived CDR1 and CDR2 are WSHSY and SAAADI. V was cut by 6 bases and J by 1 base, with 12 bases left in between. The chain's CDR3 is CASRVRGAQETQYF. The DNA for the CDR3 is TGCGCCAGCAGGGTCAGGGGGGCCCAAGAGACCCAGTACTTC.

This clone is a singleton in its sample. The J gene is TRBJ2-7, the V gene TRBV6-5; D is undetermined. Germline V gene lookup returns CDR1 MNHEY and CDR2 SVGAGI. The CDR3 runs 14 residues. V lost 4 bases and J 0 bases, leaving 10 bases between the germline ends. Here the CDR3 DNA reads TGTGCCAGCAGTTTAGCATCTGACTCCTACGAGCAGTACTTC. Translating it yields CASSLASDSYEQYF.

The V gene is TRBV19, the J gene TRBJ2-5; possible D gene TRBD2, 6 bases. Germline CDR1 and CDR2: LNHDA and SQIVND (reference sequence). The CDR3 runs to 15 residues. Trimming left V 5 bases short and J 1 base short, with 14 bases between. The CDR3: CASSGRTDIQETQYF. CDR3 coding DNA: TGTGCCAGTAGTGGGAGGACGGATATCCAAGAGACCCAGTACTTC.

J is TRBJ1-2 and V is TRBV4-1; 7 nucleotides match TRBD1. In germline, CDR1 is MGHRA, CDR2 YSYEKL. The ends lost 1 base at V and 8 bases at J; junction bases unmatched: 16. CDR3 length equals 17 residues. The CDR3 sequence: CASSQGRAEGGARGYTF. The CDR3 DNA reads TGCGCCAGCAGCCAAGGTAGGGCGGAAGGGGGCGCTCGAGGCTACACCTTC.

The rearrangement uses TRBV28 and TRBJ1-1; D is unclear. From germline, CDR1 is MDHEN and CDR2 SYDVKM. CDR3 length equals 14 residues. Trimming cost V 3 bases and J 0 bases, with 8 bases left between them. This chain's CDR3 is CASSFIGLNTEAFF. The CDR3 coding sequence is TGTGCCAGCAGTTTCATAGGGTTGAACACTGAAGCTTTCTTT.

Only a few counts were recorded for this clone. The V gene is TRBV6-5, the J gene TRBJ2-2; D remains ambiguous. This CDR3 region has 14 residues. V was clipped by 6 bases and J by 1 base, with 9 bases between them. Looked up from germline, CDR1 is MNHEY and CDR2 is SVGAGI. The CDR3 DNA sequence: TGTGCCAGCAGGCCGAATATGAACACCGGGGAGCTGTTTTTT. It codes for CASRPNMNTGELFF.